This T cell receptor (beta chain) was retrieved from a study of breast tumors, draining lymph nodes, adjacent tissues. Findings and limits, study-wide: Tumor T cell lymph node origin was a supported hypothesis, not proven. Most tumor T cells seemingly derive from lymph node, then expand in tumor.

TCRdb called the multiplex PCR reads again in MiXCR, with one record for every CDR3 protein. Seen here are 200,000 to 250,000 distinct CDR3 sequences, around 32% observed once, and the top ten hold 1.1% to 1.5%. Breast cancer patients provided tissue from their axillary draining lymph nodes. J lost 3 bases, V lost 10 bases, and 14 bases had no gene match. The CDR3 is 15 amino acids. Germline V gene lookup returns CDR1 MNHNS and CDR2 SASEGT. This clonotype occurred many times. The target antigen is unknown. Material for sequencing was axillary lymph node tissue. The receptor was isolated from a female donor with breast cancer. Some clones in this sample may be carry-over from other donors' samples. This chain uses TRBV6-1 with TRBJ1-2; 7 bases align to TRBD1. CDR3 sequence (DNA): TGTGCCACCCGCTTGACAGGGAGGCTTGACTATGGCTACACCTTC. This sequence encodes CATRLTGRLDYGYTF.